Reported below is one TCR beta chain. Under the authors' procedure: Amplification from reference gene primers served as the basis for estimated nucleated cell counts. Profiling relied on immunoSEQ multiplex PCR, and the TCRdb table lists in-frame clones only, not all of them. For V, J and clone size, that table is used; D and trimming come from the DNA. The sample shows 250,000 to 350,000 clones, roughly nine tenths of them seen only once. The data stem from a study of blood T cell repertoires in COVID-19. Whole-study context: Collection of acute and convalescent COVID-19 samples took place in the United States, Italy and Spain. T cells, B-cell-depleted T cells, or PBMCs supplied cDNA or gDNA.

All recovered Cohort 3 donors got two negative PCRs, got clearance, or saw symptom resolution. This CDR3 has 16 residues. Trimming removed 8 bases from V and 4 bases from J, with 23 bases in between. Per germline, CDR1 SNHLY and CDR2 FYNNEI. This sequence joins TRBV2 and TRBJ1-1; possibly TRBD1 for D (6 bases). The sequencing sample was made of PBMCs or T cells enriched from blood (not recorded which). This TCR derives from a woman under 30 who had recovered from COVID-19. This CDR3 reads CASPRGGGRGGTEAFF. CDR3 nucleotide sequence: TGTGCCAGCCCGCGCGGGGGGGGGCGCGGGGGCACTGAAGCTTTCTTT.